A single sample is the source of the 28 T cell receptor beta chains below, sequenced in a study of T cells after yellow fever vaccination. Each CDR3 protein is one row after TCRdb ran MiXCR on the 5' RACE reads. The sample contains about 320,000 distinct CDR3 sequences, around 4.3% of which appear only once. The sequencing here drew on PBMCs, taken 15 days after the yellow fever booster vaccination. These receptors were collected from a young man who received the YFV17D yellow fever vaccine.

The chain has TRBV5-1 and TRBJ2-3, with 8 bases matching TRBD2. The CDR3 covers 14 residues. CDR1 is SGHRS, CDR2 YFSETQ, per germline. The CDR3: CAASSGDITDTQYF. The CDR3 nucleotides are TGCGCAGCAAGTAGCGGGGATATCACAGATACGCAGTATTTT.

This clonotype was seen repeatedly, ten times or more. The chain employs TRBV19 and TRBJ2-5, with D possibly matching TRBD2 (6 bases). Trimming pared 1 base from V and 5 bases from J, leaving 14 bases between. Germline CDR1 and CDR2: LNHDA and SQIVND (reference sequence). This CDR3 contains 15 residues. CDR3 in DNA: TGTGCCAGTAGTATAGGCACGACTAGGACGGAGACCCAGTACTTC. This encodes CASSIGTTRTETQYF.

In its sample, this clonotype was seen a few times. The V call is TRBV7-2, the J call TRBJ2-7; 9 nucleotides line up with TRBD1. The V and J ends lost 2 bases and 5 bases, in that order; junction bases with no gene match: 7. The CDR3 consists of 15 residues. Germline lookup yields CDR1 SGHTA and CDR2 FQGNSA. In nucleotides, the CDR3 is TGTGCCAGCAGCTTAAGGCGGGGGACAGGGAACGAGCAGTACTTC. Protein product: CASSLRRGTGNEQYF. Together with reference TRBV7-2 and TRBJ2-7, the CDR3 gives the full variable domain: GAGVSQSPSNKVTEKGKDVELRCDPISGHTALYWYRQSLGQGLEFLIYFQGNSAPDKSGLPSDRFSAERTGGSVSTLTIQRTQQEDSAVYLCASSLRRGTGNEQYFGPGTRLTVT.

A few counts support this clonotype. The chain carries TRBV24-1 and TRBJ1-2; D not resolved. The CDR3 runs 11 residues. V was shortened by 5 bases and J by 7 bases, with 7 bases between the two germline ends. Germline V gene sequence: CDR1 KGHDR, CDR2 SFDVKD. In nucleotides, the CDR3 is TGTGCCACCAGTGCAGGATTTGGCTACACCTTC. Translation: CATSAGFGYTF.

This clonotype was detected only a few times. V is TRBV12-3 or TRBV12-4 and J is TRBJ1-2; the D gene is possibly TRBD1 (6 bases). Trimming left V 5 bases short and J 4 bases short, with 11 bases between. The CDR3 runs 13 residues. This chain's CDR3 is CASSPLGGYGYTF. CDR3 bases: TGTGCCAGCAGTCCTTTAGGGGGCTATGGCTACACCTTC.

J is TRBJ1-2 and V is TRBV24-1; D remains unclear. The length of the CDR3 is 14 residues. V lost 3 bases and J 8 bases, leaving 15 bases between the germline ends. The germline gives CDR1 KGHDR, CDR2 SFDVKD. The CDR3 nucleotides are TGTGCCACCAGTGATCCTACGGGTCTGGGAGGCTACACCTTC. It codes for CATSDPTGLGGYTF.

The rearrangement joins TRBV7-2 to TRBJ2-3; the D is unclear. V dropped 4 bases and J dropped 4 bases, with 12 bases sitting between them. Germline CDR1 and CDR2: SGHTA and FQGNSA. The CDR3 sequence is 14 residues long. CDR3 bases: TGTGCCAGCAGCTCCTCCTCTCGGGCAGATACGCAGTATTTT. It specifies CASSSSSRADTQYF.

This clonotype occurred a few times. The V gene is TRBV7-9, the J gene TRBJ1-2, with D unresolved. This CDR3 contains 11 residues. In germline, CDR1 is SEHNR, CDR2 FQNEAQ (reference sequence). Between the trimmed V and J ends, which lost 1 base and 8 bases, there was a span of 5 bases. The CDR3 loop is CASSLVEGYTF. Here the CDR3 DNA reads TGTGCCAGCAGCTTAGTCGAGGGCTACACCTTC.

This clonotype appeared a few times. The germline gene is not matched at one end of the junction; a read error may be the cause. This chain links TRBV12-3 or TRBV12-4 with TRBJ2-1, with no clear D. This CDR3 contains 10 residues. The CDR3 is CASSLVGQFF. The CDR3 nucleotides read TGTGCCAGTAGTTTAGTCGGGCAGTTCTTC.

This clonotype was seen ten or more times. The chain uses TRBV24-1 and TRBJ2-5; D gene uncertain. The germline gives CDR1 KGHDR, CDR2 SFDVKD. The CDR3 is 13 residues long. V gave up 3 bases and J gave up 5 bases, with 9 bases separating them. The DNA for the CDR3 is TGTGCCACCAGTGATGGCCCCCGGGAGACCCAGTACTTC. Its protein is CATSDGPRETQYF.

This clonotype was seen at least ten times. The CDR3 sequence: CASQPPYRGSGANVLTF. The CDR3 DNA is TGCGCCTCCCAGCCGCCATACAGGGGATCAGGGGCCAACGTCCTGACTTTC. The chain is built from TRBV5-1 and TRBJ2-6; 7 nucleotides line up with TRBD1. V was clipped by 10 bases and J by 4 bases; unmatched bases: 17. The CDR3 totals 17 residues. Germline V lookup: CDR1 SGHRS, CDR2 YFSETQ. The variable domain in full, with the rest retrieved from reference TRBV5-1 and TRBJ2-6, is KAGVTQTPRYLIKTRGQQVTLSCSPISGHRSVSWYQQTPGQGLQFLFEYFSETQRNKGNFPGRFSGRQFSNSRSEMNVSTLELGDSALYLCASQPPYRGSGANVLTFGAGSRLTVL.

This clonotype was counted a few times. The chain joins TRBV7-2 to TRBJ2-4; maybe TRBD1 (5 bases). The CDR3 covers 16 residues. V shed 1 base and J shed 4 bases, with 14 bases lying between them. Looked up from germline, CDR1 is SGHTA and CDR2 is FQGNSA. This CDR3 is CASSLGGQGIKNIQYF. The CDR3 DNA reads as TGTGCCAGCAGCTTAGGGGGTCAGGGAATTAAAAACATTCAGTACTTC.

This clonotype showed up just a few times. V gene TRBV12-3 or TRBV12-4 combines with J gene TRBJ2-7; D gene uncertain. Deletions cut 1 base from V and 2 bases from J, with 12 bases between. The CDR3 spans 15 residues. DNA of the CDR3: TGTGCCAGCAGTTTAGACCCCACGAGAGCCTACGAGCAGTACTTC. Translating it yields CASSLDPTRAYEQYF.

The chain combines TRBV28 with TRBJ2-7; no firm D call. Between the trimmed V and J ends, which lost 5 bases and 6 bases, there was a span of 8 bases. Germline V lookup: CDR1 MDHEN, CDR2 SYDVKM. The CDR3 has 11 amino acids. Here the CDR3 reads CASSDTTEQYV. DNA for the CDR3: TGTGCCAGCAGTGACACGACCGAGCAGTACGTC.

This chain joins TRBV5-1 and TRBJ1-3; D is unclear. The germline V and J ends were trimmed by 3 bases and 2 bases, with 6 bases remaining between them. The CDR3 contains 13 residues. Germline V gene sequence: CDR1 SGHRS, CDR2 YFSETQ. Here the CDR3 reads CASSSKTGNTIYF. The DNA of the CDR3 is TGCGCCAGCAGCTCCAAAACTGGAAACACCATATATTTT. Using reference TRBV5-1 and TRBJ1-3 for the parts outside the CDR3, the full variable domain is KAGVTQTPRYLIKTRGQQVTLSCSPISGHRSVSWYQQTPGQGLQFLFEYFSETQRNKGNFPGRFSGRQFSNSRSEMNVSTLELGDSALYLCASSSKTGNTIYFGEGSWLTVV.

The chain carries TRBV29-1 and TRBJ2-6, with 7 bases that match TRBD1. This CDR3 contains 19 residues. Germline assignment: CDR1 SQVTM and CDR2 ANQGSEA. V trimming: 6 bases; J trimming: 0 bases; junction bases outside the gene matches: 17. Here the CDR3 reads CSVHRDSDRNHSGANVLTF. The CDR3 DNA is TGCAGCGTGCACCGGGACAGCGATCGAAACCACTCTGGGGCCAACGTCCTGACTTTC. Supplemented by reference TRBV29-1 and TRBJ2-6, the full variable domain reads SAVISQKPSRDICQRGTSLTIQCQVDSQVTMMFWYRQQPGQSLTLIATANQGSEATYESGFVIDKFPISRPNLTFSTLTVSNMSPEDSSIYLCSVHRDSDRNHSGANVLTFGAGSRLTVL.

This clonotype has just a few counts. The rearrangement uses TRBV3-1 and TRBJ2-1; D ambiguous. The CDR3 is 14 amino acids. Trimming took off 0 bases at V and 8 bases at J, with 11 bases between the two ends. Germline V CDR1 and CDR2: LGHDT, YNNKEL (reference sequence). CDR3 sequence reads: CASSQEGSSDEQFF. CDR3 nucleotide sequence: TGTGCCAGCAGCCAAGAGGGTAGTTCCGATGAGCAGTTCTTC.

This clonotype was picked up a small number of times. V usage is TRBV7-6 and J usage is TRBJ2-7; D is unclear. There are 14 residues in the CDR3. The V and J ends lost 1 base and 6 bases respectively, with 13 bases between them. Germline values: CDR1 SGHVS, CDR2 FNYEAQ. The CDR3 loop reads CASSLESTFGEQYV. CDR3 in DNA: TGTGCCAGCAGCTTAGAATCCACCTTTGGCGAGCAGTACGTC.

This clonotype has more than one count but fewer than ten. The rearrangement uses TRBV12-3 or TRBV12-4 and TRBJ1-1; maybe TRBD1 (6 bases). V gave up 2 bases and J gave up 11 bases, with 9 bases separating them. The CDR3 is made up of 11 amino acids. The CDR3 sequence is CASSLRQAAFF. The CDR3, as DNA: TGTGCCAGCAGTTTAAGACAGGCGGCTTTCTTT.

This clonotype was seen a handful of times. The chain links TRBV7-3 to TRBJ1-1; a weak D match, TRBD1 (6 bases). This CDR3 is 14 amino acids long. V was pared by 5 bases and J by 6 bases, with 16 bases between. Germline assignment: CDR1 SGHTA and CDR2 FQGTGA. As DNA, the CDR3 is TGTGCCAGCAGCCGACTTGGACAGTTCTCTGAAGCTTTCTTT. It is translated as CASSRLGQFSEAFF.

The V and J genes are TRBV28 and TRBJ1-4; the D is unclear. Trimming cost V 2 bases and J 3 bases, with 10 bases left between them. The CDR3 is 15 amino acids. Germline CDR1 is MDHEN and CDR2 is SYDVKM. CDR3 bases: TGTGCCAGCAGTTTACGGTTTAGGGCTAATGAAAAACTGTTTTTT. This gives the protein CASSLRFRANEKLFF.

The sample holds many counts of this clonotype. V and J are TRBV7-2 and TRBJ1-4, with TRBD1 matching 8 bases. Trimming cost V 5 bases and J 7 bases; bases outside gene matches: 12. In germline, CDR1 is SGHTA, CDR2 FQGNSA. The CDR3 loop spans 16 amino acids. CDR3 bases: TGTGCCAGCAGCCAGGGCCCAACAGGGGGTCTTGAAAAACTGTTTTTT. Encoded protein: CASSQGPTGGLEKLFF. Full variable domain (remainder filled in from reference TRBV7-2 and TRBJ1-4): GAGVSQSPSNKVTEKGKDVELRCDPISGHTALYWYRQSLGQGLEFLIYFQGNSAPDKSGLPSDRFSAERTGGSVSTLTIQRTQQEDSAVYLCASSQGPTGGLEKLFFGSGTQLSVL.

This clonotype was seen more than once but under ten times. This chain uses TRBV4-3 with TRBJ1-2; TRBD1 might be the D (5 bases). Germline V gene sequence: CDR1 LGHNA, CDR2 YSLEER. The CDR3 is made up of 12 amino acids. V was shortened by 5 bases and J by 6 bases, with 10 bases between the two germline ends. The CDR3 DNA is TGCGCCAGCAGCACCGGGACTGATGGCTACACCTTC. The encoded protein is CASSTGTDGYTF.

This clonotype was seen repeatedly, ten times or more. The V gene is TRBV5-1, the J gene TRBJ2-1; D perhaps matches TRBD1 (5 bases). CDR3 size: 16 residues. Germline V lookup: CDR1 SGHRS, CDR2 YFSETQ. Trimming left V 1 base short and J 4 bases short, with 15 bases between. As DNA, the CDR3 is TGCGCCAGCAGCTTGCGGGCCGATAGGGGTTACAATGAGCAGTTCTTC. This translates into CASSLRADRGYNEQFF.

This clonotype was counted a few times. The CDR3 loop reads CASSSQTLTTRGGTDTQYF. The CDR3 DNA follows: TGTGCCAGCAGCTCACAAACCCTTACTACGCGGGGGGGGACAGATACGCAGTATTTT. The chain links TRBV11-2 to TRBJ2-3; 9 bases are a match to TRBD2. CDR3 size: 19 residues. Germline CDR1 is SGHAT and CDR2 is FQNNGV. The ends lost 4 bases at V and 3 bases at J; junction bases unmatched: 17.

The sample holds many counts of this clonotype. The V and J genes are TRBV5-1 and TRBJ2-1, with D perhaps TRBD1 (6 bases). This CDR3 contains 14 residues. CDR1 and CDR2 from the germline V gene are SGHRS and YFSETQ. The ends were cut back, 0 bases at V and 6 bases at J, with 10 bases in the middle. The CDR3 region has the DNA TGCGCCAGCAGCTTGGGGCAGGGGTTCAATGAGCAGTTCTTC. Protein product: CASSLGQGFNEQFF.

The rearrangement uses TRBV10-3 and TRBJ1-1; D uncertain. The germline V gene encodes CDR1 ENHRY and CDR2 SYGVKD. Trimming left V 6 bases short and J 5 bases short, with 13 bases between. The CDR3 extends over 13 amino acids. The CDR3 DNA is TGTGCCATCAGCCTGCAAGGAGGTACTGAAGCTTTCTTT. This sequence encodes CAISLQGGTEAFF.

This clonotype showed up just a few times. This chain connects TRBV7-6 to TRBJ2-2; 10 bases match TRBD1. CDR1 is SGHVS, CDR2 FNYEAQ, per germline. This CDR3 is built from 16 residues. Trimming cost V 4 bases and J 5 bases; bases outside gene matches: 7. CDR3 residues: CASSSRQGAATGELFF. CDR3 bases: TGTGCCAGCAGCTCACGACAGGGGGCTGCGACCGGGGAGCTGTTTTTT.